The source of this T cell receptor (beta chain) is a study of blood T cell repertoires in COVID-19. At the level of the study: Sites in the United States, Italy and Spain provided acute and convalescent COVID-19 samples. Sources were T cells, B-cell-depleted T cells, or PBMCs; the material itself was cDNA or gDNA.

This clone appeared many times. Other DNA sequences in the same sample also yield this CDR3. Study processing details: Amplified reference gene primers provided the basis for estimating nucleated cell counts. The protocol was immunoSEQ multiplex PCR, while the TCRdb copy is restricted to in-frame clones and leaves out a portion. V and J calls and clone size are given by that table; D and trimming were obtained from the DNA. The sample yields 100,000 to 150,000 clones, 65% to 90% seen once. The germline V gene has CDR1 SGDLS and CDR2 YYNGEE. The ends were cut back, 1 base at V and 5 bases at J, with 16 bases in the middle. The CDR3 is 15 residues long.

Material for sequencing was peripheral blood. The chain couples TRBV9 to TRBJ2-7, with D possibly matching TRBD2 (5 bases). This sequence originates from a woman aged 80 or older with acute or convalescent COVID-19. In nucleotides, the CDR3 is TGTGCCAGCAGCGTATCGGGGTGGGGTCGCGACGAGCAGTACTTC. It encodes CASSVSGWGRDEQYF.